This paragraph reports one TCR beta chain. The antigen is unknown. The donors, all of them Caucasian adults, lived in Nashville, Tennessee. Libraries were prepared by immunoSEQ multiplex PCR; TCRdb keeps only in-frame clonotypes and omits some of them. The profile shows 2 million to 2.5 million clones, 80% to 95% of them singletons. This entry belongs to a study of shared clonotypes between healthy human individuals. Findings and limits, study-wide: Rarefaction curves obtained for sorted subsets showed sequencing incomplete despite large depth.

The CDR3 is 13 residues long. Germline assignment: CDR1 MNHNY and CDR2 SVGAGI (reference sequence). V dropped 2 bases and J dropped 6 bases, with 11 bases sitting between them. The source material was naive CD4+ T cells from PBMCs. Subset described: CD45RA+ positively selected. This clonotype was obtained from a man younger than 30 in good health. Some clones in this sample may be carry-over from other donors' samples. J is TRBJ2-7 and V is TRBV6-6; either TRBD1 or TRBD2 may fit D (5 bases each). The CDR3 DNA follows: TGTGCCAGCAGTTACGGGCTGGGGACCGAGCAGTACTTC. Translating it yields CASSYGLGTEQYF.